This T cell receptor beta chain was obtained from a study of T cell responses to AZD1222 COVID-19 vaccine. Turning to the study itself: Second-dose timings of about 4 or about 12 weeks were pooled.

The repertoire was sequenced with immunoSEQ multiplex PCR; TCRdb's copy has only in-frame clones and lacks some. The sample carries 150,000 to 200,000 clones, around 92% recorded once. In regard to this clone: Its specificity is not known.

CDR1 and CDR2 from the germline V gene are SGHRS and YFSETQ. The V segment lost 5 bases and the J segment 7 bases; nucleotides outside the gene matches: 11. The CDR3 is 16 residues long. Study-wide results and limits: Unmutated regions of variants are reportedly targeted by nearly half of spike-specific TCRs. Two doses of AZD1222 preceded a rise in Spike-specific TCR breadth and depth. Only six people who got AZD1222 tested seropositive at baseline.

The sequence derives from an adult in good health. This chain joins TRBV5-1 and TRBJ1-4, with 10 bases identical to TRBD1. Material: peripheral blood, obtained on day 0 of AZD1222 vaccination. The chain's CDR3 is CASRVRQGAGSEKLFF. CDR3 nucleotide sequence: TGCGCCAGCAGGGTTCGACAGGGGGCAGGGAGTGAAAAACTGTTTTTT. The entire variable domain, with the rest obtained from reference TRBV5-1 and TRBJ1-4, is as follows: KAGVTQTPRYLIKTRGQQVTLSCSPISGHRSVSWYQQTPGQGLQFLFEYFSETQRNKGNFPGRFSGRQFSNSRSEMNVSTLELGDSALYLCASRVRQGAGSEKLFFGSGTQLSVL.